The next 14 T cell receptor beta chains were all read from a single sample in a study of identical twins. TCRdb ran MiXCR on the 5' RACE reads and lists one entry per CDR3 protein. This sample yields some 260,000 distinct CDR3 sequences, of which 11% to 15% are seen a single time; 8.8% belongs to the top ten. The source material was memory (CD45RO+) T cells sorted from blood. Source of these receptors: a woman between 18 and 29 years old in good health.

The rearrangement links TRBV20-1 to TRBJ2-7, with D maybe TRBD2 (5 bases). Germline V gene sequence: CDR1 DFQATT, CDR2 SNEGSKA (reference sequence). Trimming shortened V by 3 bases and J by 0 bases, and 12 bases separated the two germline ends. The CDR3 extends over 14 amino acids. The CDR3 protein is CSARGFEGSYEQYF. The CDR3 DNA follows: TGCAGTGCTAGGGGCTTCGAGGGCTCCTACGAGCAGTACTTC.

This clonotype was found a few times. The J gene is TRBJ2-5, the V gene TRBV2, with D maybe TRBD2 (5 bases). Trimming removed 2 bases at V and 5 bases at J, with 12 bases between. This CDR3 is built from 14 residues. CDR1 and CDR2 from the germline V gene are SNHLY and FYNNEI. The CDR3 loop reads CASSERLAGETQYF. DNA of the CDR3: TGTGCCAGCAGTGAACGGCTAGCTGGGGAGACCCAGTACTTC.

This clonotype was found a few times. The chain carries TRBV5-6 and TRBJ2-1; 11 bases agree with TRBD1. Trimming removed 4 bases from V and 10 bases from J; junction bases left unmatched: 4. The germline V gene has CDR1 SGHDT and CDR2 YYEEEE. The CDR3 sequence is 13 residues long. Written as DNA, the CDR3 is TGTGCCAGCAGCCTAGGGACAGGGGGGGAGCAGTTCTTC. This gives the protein CASSLGTGGEQFF.

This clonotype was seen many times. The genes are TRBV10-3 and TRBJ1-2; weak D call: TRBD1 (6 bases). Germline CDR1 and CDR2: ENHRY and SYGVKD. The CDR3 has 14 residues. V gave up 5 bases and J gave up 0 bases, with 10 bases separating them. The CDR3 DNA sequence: TGTGCCATCAGTCAAGGACAGCCTAACTATGGCTACACCTTC. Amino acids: CAISQGQPNYGYTF.

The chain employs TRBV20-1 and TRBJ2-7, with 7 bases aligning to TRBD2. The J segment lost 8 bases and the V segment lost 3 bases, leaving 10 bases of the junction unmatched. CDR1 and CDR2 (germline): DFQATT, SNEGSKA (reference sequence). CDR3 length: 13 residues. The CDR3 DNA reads TGCAGTGCTAGCCTCGAGCGGGGTGATCAGCAGTACTTC. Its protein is CSASLERGDQQYF.

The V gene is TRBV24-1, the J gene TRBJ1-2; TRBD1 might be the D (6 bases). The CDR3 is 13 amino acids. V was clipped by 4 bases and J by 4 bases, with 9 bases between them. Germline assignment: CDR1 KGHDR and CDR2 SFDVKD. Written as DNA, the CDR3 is TGTGCCACCAGTGACACGACAGGCTATGGCTACACCTTC. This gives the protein CATSDTTGYGYTF.

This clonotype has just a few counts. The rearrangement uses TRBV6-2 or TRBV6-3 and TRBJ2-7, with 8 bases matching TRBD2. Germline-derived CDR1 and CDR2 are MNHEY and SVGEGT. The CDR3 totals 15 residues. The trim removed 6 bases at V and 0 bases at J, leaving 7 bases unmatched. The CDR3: CASREQRGNSYEQYF. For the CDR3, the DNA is TGTGCCAGCAGGGAACAGCGGGGGAACTCCTACGAGCAGTACTTC.

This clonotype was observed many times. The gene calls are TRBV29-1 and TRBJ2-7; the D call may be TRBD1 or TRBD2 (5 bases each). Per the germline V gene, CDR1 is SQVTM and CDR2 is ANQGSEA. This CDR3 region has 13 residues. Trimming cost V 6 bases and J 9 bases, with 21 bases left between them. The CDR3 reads CSVTDHNRGGQYF. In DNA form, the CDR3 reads TGCAGCGTAACCGACCACAACCGGGGCGGGCAGTACTTC.

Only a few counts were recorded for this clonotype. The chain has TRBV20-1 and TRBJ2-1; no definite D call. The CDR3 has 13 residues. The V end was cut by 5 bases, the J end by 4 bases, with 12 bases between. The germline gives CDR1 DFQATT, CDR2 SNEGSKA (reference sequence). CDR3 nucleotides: TGCAGTGCTCCGAGACGGAGTTACAATGAGCAGTTCTTC. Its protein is CSAPRRSYNEQFF.

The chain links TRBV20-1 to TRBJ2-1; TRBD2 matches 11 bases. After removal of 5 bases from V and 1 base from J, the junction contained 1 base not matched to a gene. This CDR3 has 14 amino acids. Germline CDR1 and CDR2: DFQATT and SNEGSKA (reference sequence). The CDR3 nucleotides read TGCAGTGCTCCTAGCGGGGGGTCCTACAATGAGCAGTTCTTC. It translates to CSAPSGGSYNEQFF.

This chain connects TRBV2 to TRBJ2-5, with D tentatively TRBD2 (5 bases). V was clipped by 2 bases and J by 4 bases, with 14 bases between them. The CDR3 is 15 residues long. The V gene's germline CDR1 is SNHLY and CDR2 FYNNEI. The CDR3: CASSESPNRGETQYF. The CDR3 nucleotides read TGTGCCAGCAGTGAAAGTCCCAATCGGGGAGAGACCCAGTACTTC.

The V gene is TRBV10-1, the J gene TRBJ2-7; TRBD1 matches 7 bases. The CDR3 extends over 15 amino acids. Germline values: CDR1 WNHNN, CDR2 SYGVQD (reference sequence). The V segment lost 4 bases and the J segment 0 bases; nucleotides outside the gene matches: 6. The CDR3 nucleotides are TGCGCCAGCAGTGCGTCCCGGGACAGCTCCTACGAGCAGTACTTC. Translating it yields CASSASRDSSYEQYF.

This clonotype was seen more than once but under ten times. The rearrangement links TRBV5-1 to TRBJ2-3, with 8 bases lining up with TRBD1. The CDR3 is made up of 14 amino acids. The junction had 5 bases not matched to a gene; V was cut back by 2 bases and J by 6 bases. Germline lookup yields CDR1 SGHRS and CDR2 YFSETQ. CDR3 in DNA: TGCGCCAGCAGCTTCAGGGGGCTTAGGGATACGCAGTATTTT. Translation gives CASSFRGLRDTQYF.

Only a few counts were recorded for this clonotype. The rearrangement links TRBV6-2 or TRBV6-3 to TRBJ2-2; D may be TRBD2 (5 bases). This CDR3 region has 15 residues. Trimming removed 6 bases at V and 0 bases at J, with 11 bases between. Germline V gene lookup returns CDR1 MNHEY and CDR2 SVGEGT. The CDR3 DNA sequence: TGTGCCAGCAGCTCCCAGCGGTCGAACACCGGGGAGCTGTTTTTT. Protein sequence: CASSSQRSNTGELFF.